The clone carrying this TCR beta chain turned up a few times. The antigen remains undetermined. Time point in this sample: newly diagnosed GD, antithyroid drugs for less than 3 months. Preparation of the TCR library used RNA extracted from PBMCs. Graves' disease was diagnosed by American Thyroid Association guidelines. This sample was included in a study of regulatory T cells in long-lasting Graves disease. Study findings and constraints: There were preferences for TRBV28, TRBJ1-2 and TRBJ2-5 in persistent disease. Persistent Graves' patients showed reduced TCR diversity versus newly diagnosed patients.

The authors built TCR beta libraries using iRepertoire HTBI primers and Arm-PCR of CDR3 regions. Each CDR3 protein is one row after TCRdb ran MiXCR on the multiplex PCR reads. The table lists roughly 350,000 distinct CDR3 sequences, around 15% of them singletons. The CDR3 covers 18 residues. Germline V gene lookup returns CDR1 MDHEN and CDR2 SYDVKM. V dropped 0 bases and J dropped 5; count of bases not matched to a gene: 14. The sample also formed part of further work on T cells in Graves' hyperthyroidism and ophthalmopathy.

This sequence was found in a woman aged 18 to 35 with Graves disease. The sequenced sample was peripheral blood mononuclear cells (PBMCs), obtained at new diagnosis, from a patient treated with antithyroid drugs. The V and J genes are TRBV28 and TRBJ2-7; 9 positions match TRBD1. Written as DNA, the CDR3 is TGTGCCAGCAGTTTATGGTCCGCTATAGGGACAGGGAGAAACGAGCAGTACTTC. This sequence encodes CASSLWSAIGTGRNEQYF.